This TCR beta chain is from a study of response to subunit inactivated influenza vaccine. Study-wide findings and caveats: Only a handful of new T cells, the authors suggested, are recruited with each seasonal influenza vaccination.

The sample holds a few counts of this clonotype. Antigen specificity is unknown. Each CDR3 protein gets one entry after TCRdb re-called the RT-PCR reads with MiXCR. This table has fewer than 350,000 distinct CDR3 sequences, 20% to 25% appearing once. V was clipped by 6 bases and J by 7 bases; unmatched bases: 7. CDR1 SNHLY and CDR2 FYNNEI come from the germline V gene. CDR3 size: 15 residues. This clonotype originated in a man aged 50 to 69 who received an inactivated influenza vaccine. The gene calls are TRBV2 and TRBJ1-5; 12 nucleotides match TRBD1. The specimen comprised PBMCs from blood, sampled 21 months after vaccination. The CDR3 DNA reads as TGTGCCAGCAGAACCGGGACAGGGGGCGGACAGCCCCAGCATTTT. This sequence encodes CASRTGTGGGQPQHF.